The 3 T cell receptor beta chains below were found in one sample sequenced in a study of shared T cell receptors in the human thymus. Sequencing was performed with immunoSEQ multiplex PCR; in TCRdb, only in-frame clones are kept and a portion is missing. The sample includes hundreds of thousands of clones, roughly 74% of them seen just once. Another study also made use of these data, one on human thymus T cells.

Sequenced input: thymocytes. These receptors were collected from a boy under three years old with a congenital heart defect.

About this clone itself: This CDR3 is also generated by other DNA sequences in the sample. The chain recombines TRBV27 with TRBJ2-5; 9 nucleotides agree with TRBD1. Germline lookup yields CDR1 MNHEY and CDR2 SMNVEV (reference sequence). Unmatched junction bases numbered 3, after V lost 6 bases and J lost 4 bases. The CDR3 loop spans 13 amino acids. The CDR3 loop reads CASSSDRGETQYF. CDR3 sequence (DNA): TGTGCCAGCAGCTCGGACAGGGGAGAGACCCAGTACTTC.

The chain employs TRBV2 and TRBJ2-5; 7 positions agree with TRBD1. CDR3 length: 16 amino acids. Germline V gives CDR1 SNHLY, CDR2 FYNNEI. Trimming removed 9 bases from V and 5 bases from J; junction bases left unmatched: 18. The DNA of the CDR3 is TGTGCCAGGGGACAGACCCCGAATACCCCGAGGGAGACCCAGTACTTC. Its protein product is CARGQTPNTPRETQYF.

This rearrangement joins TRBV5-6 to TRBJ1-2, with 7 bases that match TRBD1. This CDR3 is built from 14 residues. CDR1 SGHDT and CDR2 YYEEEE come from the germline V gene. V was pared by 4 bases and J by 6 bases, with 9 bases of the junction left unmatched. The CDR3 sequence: CASSPGQDRNGYTF. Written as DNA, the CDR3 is TGTGCCAGCAGCCCCGGACAGGATCGTAATGGCTACACCTTC. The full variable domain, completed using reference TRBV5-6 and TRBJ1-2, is DAGVTQSPTHLIKTRGQQVTLRCSPKSGHDTVSWYQQALGQGPQFIFQYYEEEERQRGNFPDRFSGHQFPNYSSELNVNALLLGDSALYLCASSPGQDRNGYTFGSGTRLTVV.